A selection of T cell receptor beta chains follows, all from one sample in a study of shared clonotypes between healthy human individuals. Produced via immunoSEQ multiplex PCR; TCRdb's table is partial and in-frame only. The sample includes around 1.9 million clones, 90% to 95% seen only once; the top ten take about 1.5%. The sequenced material came from naive CD8+ T cells from PBMCs. All receptors derive from a young man in good health. Some clones in this sample may be carry-over from other donors' samples. The CDR3 runs from the conserved cysteine through the conserved F or W. D genes are given only for firm matches. Size values are once, few and many counts, or a class for expanded clones, and some rows have none.

j_gene: TRBJ2-1; d_gene: .; v_gene: TRBV11-1; abundance: .; CDR3nt: TGTGCCAGCAGCCCTGGGGGATACAATGAGCAGTTCTTC; CDR3aa: CASSPGGYNEQFF
j_gene: TRBJ2-7; d_gene: .; v_gene: TRBV2; abundance: .; CDR3nt: TGTGCCAGCAGATCTAGGGGCGGGGGCCACGAGCAGTACTTC; CDR3aa: CASRSRGGGHEQYF
j_gene: TRBJ2-7; d_gene: TRBD2; v_gene: TRBV4-3; abundance: .; CDR3nt: TGCGCCAGCAGCCAAGGACTAGCAGATTACGAGCAGTACTTC; CDR3aa: CASSQGLADYEQYF
j_gene: TRBJ2-3; d_gene: TRBD2; v_gene: TRBV5-6; abundance: .; CDR3nt: TGTGCCAGCAGCTTGGCTACTAGCGGCCAAAGCACAGATACGCAGTATTTT; CDR3aa: CASSLATSGQSTDTQYF
j_gene: TRBJ2-3; d_gene: TRBD2; v_gene: TRBV29-1; abundance: .; CDR3nt: TGCAGCGTGCGAGCAGCACCGACTAGCGGCGGCGCAGATACGCAGTATTTT; CDR3aa: CSVRAAPTSGGADTQYF
j_gene: TRBJ2-7; d_gene: TRBD1; v_gene: TRBV27; abundance: .; CDR3nt: TGTGCCAGCAGTTTGAGGACTCGGACAGGGCGTACCTACGAGCAGTACTTC; CDR3aa: CASSLRTRTGRTYEQYF
j_gene: TRBJ2-2; d_gene: TRBD2; v_gene: TRBV10-3; abundance: .; CDR3nt: TGTGCCATCAGTGAGTCGGCTCTAGCGGGAAGGAACACCGGGGAGCTGTTTTTT; CDR3aa: CAISESALAGRNTGELFF
j_gene: TRBJ2-5; d_gene: TRBD2; v_gene: TRBV27; abundance: .; CDR3nt: TGTGCCAGCAGCCCAAGGGAGCGGGGCGACCGAAGGACCCAGTACTTC; CDR3aa: CASSPRERGDRRTQYF
j_gene: TRBJ2-7; d_gene: TRBD1; v_gene: TRBV29-1; abundance: .; CDR3nt: TGCAGCGTGACAGGGGGACAGTTCTCCTACGAGCAGTACTTC; CDR3aa: CSVTGGQFSYEQYF
j_gene: TRBJ1-1; d_gene: .; v_gene: TRBV5-4; abundance: once; CDR3nt: TGTGCCAGCAGCTTTGATTATCTGATCCGCGGCAGGAACACTGAAGCTTTCTTT; CDR3aa: CASSFDYLIRGRNTEAFF
j_gene: TRBJ2-3; d_gene: TRBD2; v_gene: TRBV6-1; abundance: .; CDR3nt: TGTGCCAGCAGTGCCGCGGGACTAGCGGGAGAGGCGGGTACGCAGTATTTT; CDR3aa: CASSAAGLAGEAGTQYF
j_gene: TRBJ2-7; d_gene: .; v_gene: TRBV4-1; abundance: .; CDR3nt: TGCGCCAGCAGCCAAAGGGAGACTGCAACCTACGAGCAGTACTTC; CDR3aa: CASSQRETATYEQYF
j_gene: TRBJ2-1; d_gene: .; v_gene: TRBV2; abundance: .; CDR3nt: TGTGCCAGCACAGCACTCGAAAGGTCCTACAATGAGCAGTTCTTC; CDR3aa: CASTALERSYNEQFF
j_gene: TRBJ1-1; d_gene: TRBD1; v_gene: TRBV5-1; abundance: .; CDR3nt: TGCGCCAGCAGCTTGGCGCAGGGGGTTGAAGCTTTCTTT; CDR3aa: CASSLAQGVEAFF